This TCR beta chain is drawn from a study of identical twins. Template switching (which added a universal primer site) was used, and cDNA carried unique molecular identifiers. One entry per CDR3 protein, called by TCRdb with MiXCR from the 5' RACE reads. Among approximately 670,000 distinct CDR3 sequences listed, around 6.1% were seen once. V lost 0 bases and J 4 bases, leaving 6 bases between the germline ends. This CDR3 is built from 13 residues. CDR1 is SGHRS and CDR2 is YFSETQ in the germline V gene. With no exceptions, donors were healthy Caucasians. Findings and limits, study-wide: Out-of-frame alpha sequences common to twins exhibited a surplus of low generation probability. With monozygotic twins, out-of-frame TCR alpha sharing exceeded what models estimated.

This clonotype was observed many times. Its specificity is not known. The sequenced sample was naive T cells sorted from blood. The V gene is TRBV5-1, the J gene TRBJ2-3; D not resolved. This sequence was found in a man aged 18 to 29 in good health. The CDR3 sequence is CASSLAAADTQYF. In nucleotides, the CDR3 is TGCGCCAGCAGCTTGGCCGCAGCAGATACGCAGTATTTT.